This T cell receptor (beta chain) was profiled in a study of T cell responses to AZD1222 COVID-19 vaccine. TCRdb's table, derived via immunoSEQ multiplex PCR, lists solely in-frame clones and lacks some. The table records more than 95,000 clones, over 80% of them present only once. The TCR was taken from an adult in good health. The sequences come from peripheral blood, collected on day 0 of AZD1222 vaccination.

The CDR3 loop reads CASSSDNLLTDTQYF. CDR3 nucleotide sequence: TGTGCCAGCAGCTCAGATAATTTGCTCACAGATACGCAGTATTTT. V usage is TRBV2 and J usage is TRBJ2-3; D remains unclear. Germline values: CDR1 SNHLY, CDR2 FYNNEI. The CDR3 has 15 residues. V shed 6 bases and J shed 2 bases, with 15 bases lying between them.